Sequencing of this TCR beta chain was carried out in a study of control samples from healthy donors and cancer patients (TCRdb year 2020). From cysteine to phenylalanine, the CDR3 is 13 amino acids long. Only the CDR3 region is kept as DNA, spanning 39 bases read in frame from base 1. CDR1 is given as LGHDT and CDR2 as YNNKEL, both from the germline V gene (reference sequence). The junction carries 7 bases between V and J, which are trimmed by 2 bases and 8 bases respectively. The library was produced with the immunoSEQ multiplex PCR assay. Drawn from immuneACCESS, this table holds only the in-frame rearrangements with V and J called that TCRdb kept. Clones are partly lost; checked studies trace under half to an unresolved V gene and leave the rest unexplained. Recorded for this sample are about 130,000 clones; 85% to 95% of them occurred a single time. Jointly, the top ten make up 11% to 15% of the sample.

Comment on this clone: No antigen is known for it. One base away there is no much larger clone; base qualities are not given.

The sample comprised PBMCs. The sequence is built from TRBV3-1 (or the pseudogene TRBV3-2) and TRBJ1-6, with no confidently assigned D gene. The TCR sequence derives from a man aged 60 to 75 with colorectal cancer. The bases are TGTGCCAGCAGCCAACGAACAGATTCACCCCTCCACTTT. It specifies CASSQRTDSPLHF.